The 10 T cell receptor beta chains listed next were all sequenced from one sample in a study of molecular identifiers for immune sequencing clone quantification. From the PCR reads, TCRdb called clonotypes with MiXCR, one entry per CDR3 protein. The sample shows nearly 650,000 distinct CDR3 sequences, roughly 27% of them seen only once. The sequenced material came from naive CD8+ T cells from blood, with Jurkat cell RNA spiked in. The subset was: FACS-sorted CD8+CD4-CCR7+CD45RA+ naive T cells. Receptor source: a human donor in good health. Some libraries in this study had Jurkat cell RNA spiked in.

There are many counts of this clonotype. V gene TRBV9 combines with J gene TRBJ1-5; no firm D call. The germline V gene has CDR1 SGDLS and CDR2 YYNGEE. V was shortened by 0 bases and J by 6 bases, with 13 bases between the two germline ends. The CDR3 is 15 amino acids. DNA of the CDR3: TGTGCCAGCAGCGTAGTTGACCTTATAGGTCAGCCCCAGCATTTT. Protein sequence: CASSVVDLIGQPQHF.

This clonotype occurred a few times. The rearrangement uses TRBV4-1 and TRBJ2-7, with D unclear. The CDR3 spans 14 residues. The V gene lost 1 base and the J gene lost 3 bases, with 10 bases spanning the gap. CDR1 is MGHRA, CDR2 YSYEKL, per germline. CDR3 residues: CASSQVGRDYEQYF. The CDR3 bases are TGCGCCAGCAGCCAAGTAGGTAGGGACTACGAGCAGTACTTC.

The chain employs TRBV7-7 and TRBJ1-1; the match to TRBD1 covers 8 bases. The CDR3 extends over 14 amino acids. Germline lookup yields CDR1 SSHAT and CDR2 FNYEAQ (reference sequence). The CDR3 DNA is TGTGCTAGCGGCTTAGGACAGGGCCCCACTGAAGCTTTCTTT. Its translation is CASGLGQGPTEAFF. The variable domain in full, completed from reference TRBV7-7 and TRBJ1-1, reads GAGVSQSPRYKVTKRGQDVTLRCDPISSHATLYWYQQALGQGPEFLTYFNYEAQPDKSGLPSDRFSAERPEGSISTLTIQRTEQRDSAMYRCASGLGQGPTEAFFGQGTRLTVV.

This clonotype has at least ten counts. The rearrangement links TRBV28 to TRBJ2-7, with D perhaps matching TRBD1 (6 bases). Trimming removed 6 bases from V and 3 bases from J, with 18 bases in between. This CDR3 spans 15 amino acids. Germline-derived CDR1 and CDR2 are MDHEN and SYDVKM. CDR3 sequence reads: CASSLLGGLGYEQYF. Here the CDR3 DNA reads TGTGCCAGCAGCCTGCTAGGGGGTCTGGGCTACGAGCAGTACTTC.

With respect to this clonotype: A read error is possible here, since a much larger clone lies one base away. The chain recombines TRBV9 with TRBJ2-5; D gene unclear. Trimming shortened V by 4 bases and J by 2 bases, and 9 bases separated the two germline ends. The CDR3 has 13 amino acids. The germline V gene encodes CDR1 SGDLS and CDR2 YYNGEE. In nucleotides, the CDR3 is TGTGCCAGCAGCTTCCTGGGGCAAGAGACCCAGTACTTC. It yields the protein CASSFLGQETQYF.

The sample holds a few counts of this clonotype. DNA of the CDR3: TGTGCCCTCTCAGAGGGAGGGTATAGTGAAAAACTGTTTTTT. Protein: CALSEGGYSEKLFF. The chain carries TRBV15 and TRBJ1-4; D uncertain. V lost 11 bases, J lost 7 bases, and 20 bases lay in between. The CDR3 consists of 14 residues. The germline V gene encodes CDR1 LNHNV and CDR2 YYDKDF (reference sequence).

A note on this clonotype: A junction boundary mismatches the germline segment, possibly from a read error. V usage is TRBV28 and J usage is TRBJ2-7; TRBD2 aligns across 8 bases. Germline lookup yields CDR1 MDHEN and CDR2 SYDVKM. The CDR3 totals 16 residues. The CDR3 region is CASQREPGLGTYAQYF. The CDR3 nucleotides are TGTGCCAGCCAAAGGGAACCGGGACTAGGAACCTACGCGCAGTACTTC.

This clonotype occurred many times. The chain employs TRBV27 and TRBJ2-3; D ambiguous. CDR1 and CDR2 (germline): MNHEY, SMNVEV (reference sequence). The CDR3 is 13 residues long. Trimming shortened V by 0 bases and J by 5 bases, and 6 bases separated the two germline ends. CDR3 sequence reads: CASSLSKRDTQYF. The CDR3 region has the DNA TGTGCCAGCAGTTTATCGAAAAGAGATACGCAGTATTTT.

The rearrangement uses TRBV7-9 and TRBJ2-5; tentatively, D is TRBD1 (6 bases). V lost 4 bases to trimming and J lost 5 bases, with 17 bases between them. The CDR3 totals 15 residues. The germline gives CDR1 SEHNR, CDR2 FQNEAQ (reference sequence). This CDR3 reads CASSSWTATGETQYF. CDR3 DNA sequence: TGTGCCAGCAGCTCCTGGACAGCGACTGGGGAGACCCAGTACTTC.

This clonotype was observed many times. This chain joins TRBV4-2 and TRBJ2-7; no clear D. Germline V gives CDR1 LGHNA, CDR2 YNFKEQ. V was trimmed by 0 bases and J by 3 bases, leaving 6 bases between them. The CDR3 runs 13 residues. The CDR3 bases are TGTGCCAGCAGCCAAGAGATCGGCTACGAGCAGTACTTC. As protein: CASSQEIGYEQYF.